This T cell receptor (beta chain) was captured in a study of blood T cell repertoires in COVID-19. Turning to the study itself: T cells, B-cell-depleted T cells, or PBMCs provided the cDNA or gDNA that served as material.

Under the authors' procedure: Amplification of reference gene primers provided the estimated nucleated cell counts. Sequencing was performed with immunoSEQ multiplex PCR; in TCRdb, only in-frame clones are kept and a portion is missing. D and trimming come from the DNA, and the V and J calls and clone size come from that table. Counted here are roughly 380,000 clones, around nine tenths occurring once; the ten biggest clones make up roughly 1.4%. Sequencing was done on a sample of peripheral blood. The origin of this receptor is a woman aged 40 to 50 with COVID-19, enrolled during active disease.

DNA for the CDR3: TGTGCCAGCAGCGTAGGCCCAGGGCAAAGCACAGATACGCAGTATTTT. As protein: CASSVGPGQSTDTQYF. The chain combines TRBV9 with TRBJ2-3; maybe TRBD1 (5 bases). Germline-derived CDR1 and CDR2 are SGDLS and YYNGEE. Trimming shortened V by 0 bases and J by 0 bases, and 11 bases separated the two germline ends. The CDR3 is 16 amino acids.